A selection of T cell receptor beta chains follows, all from one sample in a study of blood T cell repertoires in COVID-19. TCRdb's copy holds only in-frame clones and misses some; the assay was immunoSEQ multiplex PCR. In the table there are around 250,000 clones, around nine tenths of which are singletons. Specimen: peripheral blood. The source of these receptors is a woman between 55 and 75 years old who had recovered from COVID-19. Both conserved end residues are part of each CDR3. The order of the fields is CDR3 DNA, CDR3 protein, clone size, J gene, D gene, V gene. The D gene is left open where the match is weak. Rows give clone size only sometimes, using once, few, many, or a class for an expanded clone.

TGTGCCAGCTCTCCGGGACAGCCCACCGGGGAGCTGTTTTTT | CASSPGQPTGELFF | . | TRBJ2-2 | TRBD1 | TRBV6-5
TGTGCTAGCAGCAAAAATACAGGGGGGATTGAGACCCAGTACTTC | CASSKNTGGIETQYF | once | TRBJ2-5 | TRBD1 | TRBV7-7
TGCGCCAGCAGCTTGCCGACAGGGAATTCACCCCTCCACTTT | CASSLPTGNSPLHF | . | TRBJ1-6 | TRBD1 | TRBV5-1
TGCGCCAGCAGCGCCCGACAGGGACCCCTGACTGAAGCTTTCTTT | CASSARQGPLTEAFF | . | TRBJ1-1 | TRBD1 | TRBV5-1
TGTGCCAGCAGCTTCGCCCCCTCCCTGGCGACAGAATCCAAAAACATTCAGTACTTC | CASSFAPSLATESKNIQYF | . | TRBJ2-4 | . | TRBV7-6
TGTGCCAGCAGTGAAACTGGTTATGGCTATGGCTACACCTTC | CASSETGYGYGYTF | . | TRBJ1-2 | . | TRBV2
TGTGCCAGCAGCTTCGGCAGGCTCACAGATACGCAGTATTTT | CASSFGRLTDTQYF | . | TRBJ2-3 | . | TRBV7-3
TGTGCCAGCAGCTTCGGGACAGGGCGGCAAGAGACCCAGTACTTC | CASSFGTGRQETQYF | . | TRBJ2-5 | TRBD1 | TRBV5-6
TGTGCCAGCAGCTTGGCCGTAGGGAGCCAGTACAATGAGCAGTTCTTC | CASSLAVGSQYNEQFF | . | TRBJ2-1 | . | TRBV5-5
TGTGCCAGCAGCCAAGATGGGACAGGGTCAGGGCAGCCCCAGCATTTT | CASSQDGTGSGQPQHF | few | TRBJ1-5 | TRBD1 | TRBV3-1/TRBV3-2
TGTGCCAGCAGCTTAGTTGCGTTAGCGGGGGTCAGCGCGGGAGAGACCCAGTACTTC | CASSLVALAGVSAGETQYF | once | TRBJ2-5 | TRBD2 | TRBV7-2
TGTGCCAGCAGTCCCCCTTATAACAGCTCCTACAATGAGCAGTTCTTC | CASSPPYNSSYNEQFF | . | TRBJ2-1 | . | TRBV13
TGTGCCAGCAGGCCCTGGGGGCCCTCTCCGGACACTGAAGCTTTCTTT | CASRPWGPSPDTEAFF | few | TRBJ1-1 | . | TRBV27
TGCGCCAGCAGCCCGGGGACAGGGAACACCGGGGAGCTGTTTTTT | CASSPGTGNTGELFF | . | TRBJ2-2 | TRBD1 | TRBV5-1
TGTGCCATCAGTGGAACTAGCTCCTACAATGAGCAGTTCTTC | CAISGTSSYNEQFF | . | TRBJ2-1 | . | TRBV10-3
TGTGCCAGCCGGGACTACCACAATGAGCAGTTCTTC | CASRDYHNEQFF | . | TRBJ2-1 | TRBD2 | TRBV28
TGTGCCAGCAGTTTAAATAGATATGGCTACACCTTC | CASSLNRYGYTF | . | TRBJ1-2 | . | TRBV28
TGTGCCAGCAGTTACTCCCCCAGGGACAATCAGCCCCAGCATTTT | CASSYSPRDNQPQHF | . | TRBJ1-5 | . | TRBV6-6
TGTGCCAGCAGGTCCGGGACAGTCAACACTGAAGCTTTCTTT | CASRSGTVNTEAFF | . | TRBJ1-1 | TRBD1 | TRBV28
TGTGCCAGCAGGGGTAGCGGGGGGACGCGGGAGACCCAGTACTTC | CASRGSGGTRETQYF | . | TRBJ2-5 | TRBD2 | TRBV2
TGTGCCAGCAGAACTCCAACTAATGAAAAACTGTTTTTT | CASRTPTNEKLFF | . | TRBJ1-4 | . | TRBV28
TGTGCCAGCAGCTTAGTAATAGCTGCAGATACGCAGTATTTT | CASSLVIAADTQYF | . | TRBJ2-3 | . | TRBV7-8
TGCAGCCCCTACCTGGGGAGGGGAGATACGCAGTATTTT | CSPYLGRGDTQYF | . | TRBJ2-3 | TRBD2 | TRBV29-1
TGTGCCAGCAGCCCAACACTCTCCACAGGGAGATCTCAGCCCCAGCATTTT | CASSPTLSTGRSQPQHF | . | TRBJ1-5 | . | TRBV3-1/TRBV3-2
TGTGCCAGCAGTTTACCGCAGGGGGCAGGCAACACTGAAGCTTTCTTT | CASSLPQGAGNTEAFF | . | TRBJ1-1 | TRBD1 | TRBV28
TGTGCCAGCAGGGAAGACAGGTACCGGGTCTATGGCTACACCTTC | CASREDRYRVYGYTF | many | TRBJ1-2 | . | TRBV6-1
TGTGCCAGCAGCACGGACTTTAGTTCGGAGACCCAGTACTTC | CASSTDFSSETQYF | . | TRBJ2-5 | . | TRBV6-5
TGTGCCAGCAGTTCGTTAGGAGGGGAAGAGACCCAGTACTTC | CASSSLGGEETQYF | . | TRBJ2-5 | . | TRBV27